A single sample gave rise to the 17 T cell receptor beta chains below, sequenced in a study of vaccination and CD4 T cells after COVID-19. Treatment described: roughly ten-day PBMC culture with coronavirus spike peptide pools or control peptides (ViraFEST assay). These TCRs' antigens remain unknown. The study sequenced cultured CD4+ T cell DNA using the Oncomine TCR Beta short-read assay. One entry per CDR3 protein results from TCRdb running MiXCR on the PCR reads. The sample lists about 25,000 distinct CDR3 sequences; approximately 50% were seen once. The sequenced material came from CD4+ T cells from blood, cultured in vitro. The receptors here all came from a human donor who had recovered from COVID-19.

This rearrangement joins TRBV20-1 to TRBJ1-2; tentative D call: TRBD1 (5 bases). The CDR3 sequence is 12 residues long. From germline, CDR1 is DFQATT and CDR2 SNEGSKA (reference sequence). Trimming shortened V by 7 bases and J by 7 bases, and 16 bases separated the two germline ends. CDR3 residues: CSVARGMGGYTF. CDR3 coding DNA: TGCAGTGTTGCGCGGGGGATGGGTGGCTACACCTTC.

This clonotype was detected only a few times. V usage is TRBV7-2 and J usage is TRBJ1-2; D is uncertain. V was cut by 5 bases and J by 8 bases, with 15 bases left in between. The CDR3 consists of 13 residues. Germline CDR1 reads SGHTA; CDR2 reads FQGNSA. CDR3 residues: CASSPQAEDGYTF. Written as DNA, the CDR3 is TGTGCCAGCAGCCCCCAGGCGGAGGACGGCTACACCTTC.

This clonotype was found a few times. This chain connects TRBV6-1 to TRBJ1-2; 9 positions match TRBD1. The CDR3 runs to 13 residues. V lost 7 bases and J lost 7; bases outside the gene matches: 7. Germline values: CDR1 MNHNS, CDR2 SASEGT. The CDR3 sequence: CASNPGQGRGYTF. The DNA for the CDR3 is TGTGCCAGCAATCCGGGACAGGGACGTGGCTACACCTTC.

The V gene is TRBV7-8, the J gene TRBJ2-7, with a possible D match to TRBD2 (5 bases). The V end was cut by 4 bases, the J end by 2 bases, with 15 bases between. Looked up from germline, CDR1 is SGHVS and CDR2 is FQNEAQ. This CDR3 comprises 15 residues. This CDR3 reads CASSSAGKVTYEQYF. The CDR3 nucleotides read TGTGCCAGCAGCTCCGCCGGGAAGGTAACCTACGAGCAGTACTTC.

In its sample, this clonotype was seen a few times. The V and J genes are TRBV2 and TRBJ1-5; no firm D call. Germline loops: CDR1 SNHLY, CDR2 FYNNEI. The CDR3 loop spans 15 amino acids. The V end was cut by 7 bases, the J end by 10 bases, with 23 bases between. In DNA, the CDR3 is TGTGCCAGCAAAAAGGCGGGGTCCTCGTGGCACCCCCAGCATTTT. Protein sequence: CASKKAGSSWHPQHF.

The chain has TRBV18 and TRBJ1-5; no definite D call. The CDR3 runs to 14 residues. Trimming took off 3 bases at V and 7 bases at J, with 13 bases between the two ends. Germline CDR1 KGHSH, CDR2 LQKENI. CDR3 DNA sequence: TGTGCCAGCTCACCCTCTGGGGTGATGCAGCCCCAGCATTTT. Its translation is CASSPSGVMQPQHF. Drawing the rest from reference TRBV18 and TRBJ1-5, the complete variable domain is NAGVMQNPRHLVRRRGQEARLRCSPMKGHSHVYWYRQLPEEGLKFMVYLQKENIIDESGMPKERFSAEFPKEGPSILRIQQVVRGDSAAYFCASSPSGVMQPQHFGDGTRLSIL.

The chain carries TRBV20-1 and TRBJ2-5; 9 bases match TRBD1. Germline CDR1 and CDR2: DFQATT and SNEGSKA (reference sequence). V gave up 0 bases and J gave up 5 bases; unmatched junction bases: 7. The CDR3 contains 15 residues. In nucleotides, the CDR3 is TGCAGTGCTAGAGACCCACAGGGGGCGAGTGAGACCCAGTACTTC. It is translated as CSARDPQGASETQYF.

CDR3 sequence: CASSDTNQPQHF. The CDR3 DNA follows: TGTGCCAGCAGTGATACCAATCAGCCCCAGCATTTT. V usage is TRBV2 and J usage is TRBJ1-5, with D uncertain. This CDR3 spans 12 amino acids. Germline CDR1 is SNHLY and CDR2 is FYNNEI. V was cut by 3 bases and J by 3 bases, with 3 bases left in between. The full variable domain, with the rest looked up from reference TRBV2 and TRBJ1-5, is EPEVTQTPSHQVTQMGQEVILRCVPISNHLYFYWYRQILGQKVEFLVSFYNNEISEKSEIFDDQFSVERPDGSNFTLKIRSTKLEDSAMYFCASSDTNQPQHFGDGTRLSIL.

This clonotype has a handful of counts. This chain joins TRBV20-1 and TRBJ2-5; a possible D gene is TRBD1 (5 bases). The CDR3 loop spans 19 amino acids. The germline V and J ends were trimmed by 6 bases and 4 bases, with 33 bases remaining between them. Germline V lookup: CDR1 DFQATT, CDR2 SNEGSKA (reference sequence). This CDR3 is CSALPLGRNSEETGETQYF. In DNA form, the CDR3 reads TGCAGTGCCCTACCCTTAGGACGGAATAGTGAGGAAACAGGAGAGACCCAGTACTTC.

In its sample, this clonotype was seen a few times. This chain connects TRBV11-2 to TRBJ2-7, with D uncertain. CDR1 is SGHAT and CDR2 is FQNNGV in the germline V gene. The length of the CDR3 is 13 residues. V lost 5 bases and J 6 bases, leaving 14 bases between the germline ends. Written as DNA, the CDR3 is TGTGCCAGCAGCCCCGACCCCCGCGGCGAGCAGTACTTC. It specifies CASSPDPRGEQYF.

This clonotype was seen only a few times. Sequence at one end of the junction differs from germline and may be a read error. The chain joins TRBV6-1 to TRBJ1-2, with D perhaps matching TRBD1 (5 bases). The CDR3 length is 13 residues. CDR1 MNHNS and CDR2 SASEGT come from the germline V gene. The CDR3: CACRGTPNYGYTF. CDR3 coding DNA: TGTGCCTGCAGAGGGACGCCTAACTATGGCTACACCTTC.

This clonotype has more than one count but fewer than ten. The chain combines TRBV28 with TRBJ2-7; D tentatively fits TRBD1 or TRBD2 (5 bases each). CDR3 length: 15 amino acids. Trimming took off 4 bases at V and 4 bases at J, with 17 bases between the two ends. Germline loops: CDR1 MDHEN, CDR2 SYDVKM. CDR3 amino acids: CASSSTGTKMYEQYF. The CDR3 DNA reads as TGTGCCAGCAGTTCAACCGGGACCAAGATGTACGAGCAGTACTTC.

The chain couples TRBV6-5 to TRBJ2-7; the match to TRBD2 covers 7 bases. V shed 2 bases, J shed 2 bases, and the junction held 6 bases outside the gene matches. Per germline, CDR1 MNHEY and CDR2 SVGAGI. CDR3 length equals 15 residues. CDR3 nucleotide sequence: TGTGCCAGCAGTTACGCGGCTAGCGGTCCCTACGAGCAGTACTTC. Translated, it gives CASSYAASGPYEQYF.

The rearrangement joins TRBV5-1 to TRBJ1-1; D is undetermined. CDR3 size: 13 residues. The V end lost 3 bases, the J end lost 1 base, and 7 bases lay between the germline ends. Germline CDR1 is SGHRS and CDR2 is YFSETQ. CDR3 amino acids: CASSSDGNTEAFF. The CDR3 DNA sequence: TGCGCCAGCAGCTCGGACGGGAACACTGAAGCTTTCTTT.

The V and J genes are TRBV15 and TRBJ1-2; the match to TRBD1 covers 10 bases. The CDR3 is 14 residues long. J gave up 2 bases and V 4 bases, and 1 base lay outside the gene matches. Germline values: CDR1 LNHNV, CDR2 YYDKDF (reference sequence). In nucleotides, the CDR3 is TGTGCCACCAGCAAGGGACAGGGGAACTATGGCTACACCTTC. Translation: CATSKGQGNYGYTF.

This clonotype was counted a few times. The rearrangement uses TRBV21-1 and TRBJ1-6; the table calls TRBD1, which could not be checked here. TRBV21-1 is an annotated pseudogene. This CDR3 region has 18 residues. CDR3 sequence reads: CASSKVPRRGGVDSPLHF. The CDR3 nucleotides are TGTGCCAGCAGCAAAGTCCCGCGGCGAGGGGGCGTGGATTCACCCCTCCACTTT.

This clonotype came up a few times. V usage is TRBV7-2 and J usage is TRBJ2-2, with D hard to call. CDR3 size: 13 residues. V was cut by 5 bases and J by 1 base, with 5 bases left in between. The V gene's germline CDR1 is SGHTA and CDR2 FQGNSA. The CDR3 loop is CASSLMNTGELFF. CDR3 coding DNA: TGTGCCAGCAGCCTTATGAACACCGGGGAGCTGTTTTTT.